The 14 T cell receptor beta chains in this list originate from one sample, sequenced in a study of blood T cell repertoires in COVID-19 (dated by TCRdb to between 2020 and 2021). To prepare the library, the immunoSEQ multiplex PCR assay was applied. The clones in this table, taken by TCRdb from immuneACCESS, are in-frame only. Not every clone is retained; where verified, under half of the shortfall comes from an unresolved V gene, and the cause of the rest is unknown. In this sample the table shows just over 250,000 clones, around 90% of which occur a single time. The ten largest clones capture 4% of the sample. The material sequenced was peripheral blood. These receptors came from a man aged 55-75 years who had recovered from COVID-19.

The J gene is TRBJ1-4, the V gene TRBV5-1, with D possibly TRBD1 on 6 matching bases. V gave up 5 bases and J gave up 5 bases, with 19 bases separating them. Germline V gene data show CDR1 as SGHRS and CDR2 as YFSETQ. The CDR3 is made up of 16 amino acids. CDR3 DNA: TGCGCCAGCAGACACAGACACCGGGACACCAATGAAAAACTGTTTTTT. The encoded protein is CASRHRHRDTNEKLFF.

The V gene is TRBV5-5, the J gene TRBJ2-7; weak D call: TRBD1 (5 bases). The CDR3 has 13 amino acids. V was clipped by 2 bases and J by 5 bases, with 11 bases between them. Looked up from germline, CDR1 is SGHKS and CDR2 is YYEKEE (reference sequence). The CDR3 DNA sequence: TGTGCCAGCAGCTTTGACAGAGCGAACGAGCAGTACTTC. It translates to CASSFDRANEQYF.

The rearrangement links TRBV7-9 to TRBJ1-2; TRBD1 agrees at 9 bases. From germline, CDR1 is SEHNR and CDR2 FQNEAQ (reference sequence). Unmatched junction bases numbered 10, after V lost 3 bases and J lost 8 bases. The CDR3 spans 15 residues. The CDR3 region is CASSLDTGGSRGYTF. The CDR3 bases are TGTGCCAGCAGCTTGGATACAGGGGGCTCGAGAGGCTACACCTTC.

The chain is built from TRBV29-1 and TRBJ1-1; D is uncertain. The CDR3 extends over 13 amino acids. CDR1 is SQVTM, CDR2 ANQGSEA, per germline. Trimming shortened V by 7 bases and J by 6 bases, and 18 bases separated the two germline ends. The CDR3 protein is CSANSQIAAEAFF. As DNA, the CDR3 is TGCAGCGCTAATTCCCAGATTGCCGCTGAAGCTTTCTTT.

This chain links TRBV5-5 with TRBJ2-7; D gene unclear. The V gene lost 0 bases and the J gene lost 6 bases, with 10 bases spanning the gap. Germline V gene sequence: CDR1 SGHKS, CDR2 YYEKEE (reference sequence). The CDR3 is 13 amino acids. The CDR3: CASSLDTLFEQYF. The DNA of the CDR3 is TGTGCCAGCAGCTTGGACACCCTCTTCGAGCAGTACTTC.

V gene TRBV6-5 combines with J gene TRBJ2-2; possible D gene TRBD2, 5 bases. CDR3 length equals 15 residues. Germline V CDR1 and CDR2: MNHEY, SVGAGI. V gave up 6 bases and J gave up 0 bases, with 11 bases separating them. CDR3 residues: CASSEGVANTGELFF. CDR3 DNA sequence: TGTGCCAGCAGCGAGGGCGTTGCGAACACCGGGGAGCTGTTTTTT.

This chain links TRBV5-5 with TRBJ1-3; D is undetermined. V lost 4 bases, J lost 2 bases, and 10 bases lay in between. The CDR3 consists of 14 residues. Germline V gene sequence: CDR1 SGHKS, CDR2 YYEKEE (reference sequence). CDR3 DNA sequence: TGTGCCAGCAGCCAACAGATCCCTGGAAACACCATATATTTT. Protein product: CASSQQIPGNTIYF.

The chain uses TRBV3-1 (or the pseudogene TRBV3-2) and TRBJ2-3; 8 bases match TRBD2. The CDR3 has 17 amino acids. From germline, CDR1 is LGHDT and CDR2 YNNKEL (reference sequence). V gave up 5 bases and J gave up 4 bases; unmatched junction bases: 14. The CDR3 bases are TGTGCCAGCAGCTCACTTGGAACCGGGGGGGGCGCAGATACGCAGTATTTT. This encodes CASSSLGTGGGADTQYF.

This clone was picked up one time. The chain carries TRBV11-3 and TRBJ2-1; 8 bases line up with TRBD1. This CDR3 contains 15 residues. Per the germline V gene, CDR1 is SGHNT and CDR2 is YENEEA. Trimming removed 5 bases from V and 6 bases from J; junction bases left unmatched: 9. The CDR3 here is CASSPGQGTVNEQFF. The CDR3, as DNA: TGTGCCAGCAGCCCAGGACAGGGTACGGTCAATGAGCAGTTCTTC.

The chain joins TRBV11-2 to TRBJ2-7, with TRBD2 matching 7 bases. Trimming cost V 5 bases and J 7 bases; bases outside gene matches: 17. This CDR3 comprises 16 residues. In germline, CDR1 is SGHAT, CDR2 FQNNGV. This chain's CDR3 is CASSAEAGTIQQEQYF. The CDR3 DNA reads as TGTGCCAGCAGCGCTGAGGCCGGGACTATCCAACAAGAGCAGTACTTC.

The CDR3 protein is CASSLNLGGANVLTF. CDR3 coding DNA: TGTGCCAGCAGCCTAAACCTGGGCGGGGCCAACGTCCTGACTTTC. The J gene is TRBJ2-6, the V gene TRBV28; the D is unclear. This CDR3 is built from 15 residues. V lost 6 bases and J lost 4, with 13 bases in between. CDR1 is MDHEN, CDR2 SYDVKM, per germline. The variable domain in full, with the rest retrieved from reference TRBV28 and TRBJ2-6, is DVKVTQSSRYLVKRTGEKVFLECVQDMDHENMFWYRQDPGLGLRLIYFSYDVKMKEKGDIPEGYSVSREKKERFSLILESASTNQTSMYLCASSLNLGGANVLTFGAGSRLTVL.

The gene calls are TRBV7-2 and TRBJ2-3; 8 bases line up with TRBD2. Germline V CDR1 and CDR2: SGHTA, FQGNSA. The J segment lost 4 bases and the V segment lost 2 bases, leaving 8 bases of the junction unmatched. This CDR3 has 16 residues. CDR3 sequence reads: CASSLSPSGGADTQYF. As DNA, the CDR3 is TGTGCCAGCAGCTTATCGCCCAGCGGGGGAGCAGATACGCAGTATTTT.

This clone showed up just a few times. The chain combines TRBV20-1 with TRBJ2-3, with TRBD2 matching over 11 bases. CDR3 length: 15 residues. Trimming removed 3 bases from V and 5 bases from J; junction bases left unmatched: 7. Germline CDR1 is DFQATT and CDR2 is SNEGSKA (reference sequence). The CDR3 nucleotides are TGCAGTGCTAGTGAGTCTAGCGGGGGGATAGATACGCAGTATTTT. Protein product: CSASESSGGIDTQYF.

This chain connects TRBV19 to TRBJ1-2; 7 bases match TRBD1. V was pared by 6 bases and J by 1 base, with 8 bases of the junction left unmatched. In germline, CDR1 is LNHDA, CDR2 SQIVND (reference sequence). CDR3 length equals 15 residues. The CDR3 bases are TGTGCCAGTAGCCAGACAGGGCCTAATAACTATGGCTACACCTTC. The encoded protein is CASSQTGPNNYGYTF.